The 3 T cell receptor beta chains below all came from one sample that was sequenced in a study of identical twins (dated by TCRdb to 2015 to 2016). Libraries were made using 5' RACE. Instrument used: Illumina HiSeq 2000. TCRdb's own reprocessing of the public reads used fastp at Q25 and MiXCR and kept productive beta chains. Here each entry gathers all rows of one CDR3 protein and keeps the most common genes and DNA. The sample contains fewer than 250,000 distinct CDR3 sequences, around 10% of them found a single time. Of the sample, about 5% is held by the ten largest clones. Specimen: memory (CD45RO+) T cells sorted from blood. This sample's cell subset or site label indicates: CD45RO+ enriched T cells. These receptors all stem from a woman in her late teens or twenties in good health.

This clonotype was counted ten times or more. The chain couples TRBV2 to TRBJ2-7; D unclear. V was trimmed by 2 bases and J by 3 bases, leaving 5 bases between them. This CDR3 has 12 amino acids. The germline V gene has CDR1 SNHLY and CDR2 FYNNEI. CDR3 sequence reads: CASSESGYEQYF. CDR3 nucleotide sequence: TGTGCCAGCAGTGAATCCGGCTACGAGCAGTACTTC.

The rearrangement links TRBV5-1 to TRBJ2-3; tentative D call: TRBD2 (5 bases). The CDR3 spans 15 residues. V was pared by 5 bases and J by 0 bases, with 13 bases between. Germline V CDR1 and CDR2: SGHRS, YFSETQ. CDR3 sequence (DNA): TGCGCCAGCAGATCGAGCGGAGCCAGCACAGATACGCAGTATTTT. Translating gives CASRSSGASTDTQYF.

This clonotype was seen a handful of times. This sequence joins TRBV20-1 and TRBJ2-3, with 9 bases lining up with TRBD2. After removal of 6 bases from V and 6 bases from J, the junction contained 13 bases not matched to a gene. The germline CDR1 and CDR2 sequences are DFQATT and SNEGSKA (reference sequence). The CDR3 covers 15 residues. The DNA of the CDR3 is TGCAGTGCAAGTGACGTGGGGAGCGGGGGGGATACGCAGTATTTT. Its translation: CSASDVGSGGDTQYF.